A selection of T cell receptor beta chains follows, all from one sample in a study of ipilimumab plus nivolumab after autologous stem cell transplantation. Data came from immunoSEQ multiplex PCR; TCRdb stores just in-frame clones and leaves some out. Seen here are over 80,000 clones, 75% to 85% observed once, and the top ten hold around 2%. The input for sequencing was PBMCs, taken in a trial of ipilimumab plus nivolumab as post-transplant consolidation. All receptors come from a male donor with diffuse large B-cell lymphoma. Each CDR3 is given with its conserved first and last residue. The D gene is left open where the match is weak. A clone size is listed for some rows: how often the clone was seen (once, few, many), or a class if it is expanded.

V gene	J gene	clone size	D gene	CDR3 DNA	CDR3 protein
TRBV11-2	TRBJ1-1	NA	TRBD1	TGTGCCAGCAGCTTTCCGGGACAGAGGGGGCCTGAAGCTTTCTTT	CASSFPGQRGPEAFF
TRBV27	TRBJ1-2	NA	TRBD1	TGTGCCAGCGGTGATCCGGGACAGGGGATTCCTAACTATGGCTACACCTTC	CASGDPGQGIPNYGYTF
TRBV7-9	TRBJ1-1	NA	TRBD1	TGTGCCAGCAGTTCCCCCGACAGGGTACACACTGAAGCTTTCTTT	CASSSPDRVHTEAFF
TRBV5-1	TRBJ2-1	NA	TRBD2	TGCGCCAGCAGCTTCTCCGGGACTAGGTTAGATGGATCCTACAATGAGCAGTTCTTC	CASSFSGTRLDGSYNEQFF
TRBV4-1	TRBJ1-2	NA	NA	TGCGCCAGCAGCCATATAAATTTCGGAGGGGCCAACTATGGCTACACCTTC	CASSHINFGGANYGYTF
TRBV9	TRBJ1-2	NA	NA	TGTGCCAGCGCGGGGGGAGCCTCCTATGGCTACACCTTC	CASAGGASYGYTF
TRBV2	TRBJ1-5	NA	NA	TGTGCCAGCAGCGGCTCAGGTAAAGGAGGTCAGCCCCAGCATTTT	CASSGSGKGGQPQHF
TRBV6-6	TRBJ2-7	once	NA	TGTGCCAGCAGTTACCCGACGGGATCAACCTACGAGCAGTACTTC	CASSYPTGSTYEQYF
TRBV5-4	TRBJ1-2	NA	TRBD1	TGTGCCAGCAGCATGCCTGCTCGACAGGGTTATGGCTACACCTTC	CASSMPARQGYGYTF
TRBV5-1	TRBJ1-1	NA	NA	TGCGCCAGCAGCATCAGCTGGGGCACTGAAGCTTTCTTT	CASSISWGTEAFF
TRBV28	TRBJ2-7	NA	NA	TGTGCCAGCAGTTTCCCCCCCTCCTACGAGCAGTACTTC	CASSFPPSYEQYF
TRBV27	TRBJ2-1	NA	NA	TGTGCCAGCAGTTTGCCTACTAGGGGAGAGCAGTTCTTC	CASSLPTRGEQFF
TRBV7-9	TRBJ1-3	NA	NA	TGTGCCAGCAGCTTCACATCGCTCTCTGGAAACACCATATATTTT	CASSFTSLSGNTIYF
TRBV4-2	TRBJ1-5	NA	TRBD1	TGTGCCAGCAGCCAGGAGCAGGGGGCCAACAATCAGCCCCAGCATTTT	CASSQEQGANNQPQHF
TRBV18	TRBJ1-4	NA	TRBD1	TGTGCCAGCTCACCACAGGGACAGTTTTGGGAAAAACTGTTTTTT	CASSPQGQFWEKLFF
TRBV4-1	TRBJ2-6	NA	TRBD2	TGCGCCAGCGCACCGGGACTAGCCTTATCTGGGGCCAACGTCCTGACTTTC	CASAPGLALSGANVLTF
TRBV20-1	TRBJ2-1	NA	NA	TGCAGTGCTAGTAACTACAATGAGCAGTTCTTC	CSASNYNEQFF
TRBV30	TRBJ1-6	many	NA	TGTGCCTGGAGGAGGAGCTCCTATAATTCACCCCTCCACTTT	CAWRRSSYNSPLHF
TRBV5-1	TRBJ1-1	NA	NA	TGCGCCAGCAGCTTGGGGGCGGGATCCACTGAAGCTTTCTTT	CASSLGAGSTEAFF
TRBV9	TRBJ1-5	NA	TRBD1	TGTGCCAGCAGCGTAGACCGGGACAGGGGACAGCCCCAGCATTTT	CASSVDRDRGQPQHF
TRBV5-4	TRBJ2-1	NA	NA	TGTGCCAGCAGCTTGGACAGAAATGAGCAGTTCTTC	CASSLDRNEQFF
TRBV15	TRBJ1-4	few	NA	TGTGCCACCAGCAGTGCCGCCGGGGCAACTAATGAAAAACTGTTTTTT	CATSSAAGATNEKLFF
TRBV5-1	TRBJ2-5	NA	NA	TGCGCCAGCAGCTTAGAGGGACTCGGAGAGACCCAGTACTTC	CASSLEGLGETQYF
TRBV9	TRBJ1-3	NA	NA	TGTGCCAGCAGCGGAGGGGTTGCAGGAAACACCATATATTTT	CASSGGVAGNTIYF
TRBV27	TRBJ2-5	NA	TRBD2	TGTGCCAGCAGTCCCATCAAACTAGCGGGGCAAGAGACCCAGTACTTC	CASSPIKLAGQETQYF
TRBV4-2	TRBJ2-7	once	TRBD1	TGTGCCAGCAGTCCCGGGACAGGGGCCTACGAGCAGTACTTC	CASSPGTGAYEQYF
TRBV7-2	TRBJ1-5	NA	NA	TGTGCCAGCAGCTTAGAGGCAGGAAGCAATCAGCCCCAGCATTTT	CASSLEAGSNQPQHF
TRBV2	TRBJ2-2	NA	NA	TGTGCCACTCACCCTTTGATCGCGAACACCGGGGAGCTGTTTTTT	CATHPLIANTGELFF
TRBV27	TRBJ1-1	NA	TRBD1	TGTGCCAGCAGTCCCCGGACAGGGGCCACTGAAGCTTTCTTT	CASSPRTGATEAFF
TRBV9	TRBJ1-3	NA	NA	TGTGCCAGCAGCGTAGAGGGTGCTGGAAACACCATATATTTT	CASSVEGAGNTIYF
TRBV29-1	TRBJ2-5	NA	TRBD2	TGCAGCGTTGAAGCTAGCGGGGGTTTAACGGAGACCCAGTACTTC	CSVEASGGLTETQYF
TRBV18	TRBJ2-6	NA	TRBD1	TGTGCCAGCTCACCGGGGGACAGGATAACTGGGGCCAACGTCCTGACTTTC	CASSPGDRITGANVLTF
TRBV7-2	TRBJ2-5	NA	NA	TGTGCCAGCAGCCGCGAGTTGGAGACCCAGTACTTC	CASSRELETQYF
TRBV9	TRBJ2-5	NA	TRBD1	TGTGCCAGCAGCGGGGGACAGGGAAAAGAGACCCAGTACTTC	CASSGGQGKETQYF
TRBV6-1	TRBJ2-3	NA	TRBD1	TGTGCCACCAAGGGACAGGTCACAGATACGCAGTATTTT	CATKGQVTDTQYF
TRBV11-2	TRBJ2-4	few	NA	TGTGCCAGCAGCTCGACGGACCAGGACATTCAGTACTTC	CASSSTDQDIQYF
TRBV6-4	TRBJ1-6	NA	NA	TGTGCCAGCAGTGAAGGCAGGGGTAATTCACCCCTCCACTTT	CASSEGRGNSPLHF
TRBV7-9	TRBJ1-2	few	NA	TGTGCCAGCAGCTCACAGAGGAACTATGGCTACACCTTC	CASSSQRNYGYTF